The clone carrying this T cell receptor beta chain occurred a few times. MiXCR, applied by TCRdb to the PCR reads, yields one record per CDR3 protein. The table records approximately 9,400 distinct CDR3 sequences, approximately 28% of them present only once. This record comes from a study of immune characterization of retroperitoneal liposarcoma. After removal of 4 bases from V and 6 bases from J, the junction contained 6 bases not matched to a gene. The CDR3 covers 14 residues. Germline V gene data show CDR1 as MNHNS and CDR2 as SASEGT. Sequences were obtained from tumor tissue. This sequence originates from a male donor with retroperitoneal liposarcoma. The J gene is TRBJ2-1, the V gene TRBV6-1; 7 bases match TRBD2. The CDR3 nucleotides read TGTGCCAGCAGTGGCGCTAGCGGTCCCAATGAGCAGTTCTTC. Protein sequence: CASSGASGPNEQFF.